This entry lists 9 T cell receptor beta chains sequenced from one sample in a study of CD4 T cells in relation to SARS-CoV-2 and coronaviruses. No cognate antigen is known for these TCRs. The unexposed donors gave CD4+ T cells in about 2011-2019, prior to COVID-19. CD4+ T cells were isolated from the cells after around eleven days of culture. Repertoires were generated with immunoSEQ multiplex PCR, while TCRdb's copy carries only in-frame clones and drops some. Of 20,000 to 25,000 clones in the sample, about 70% were seen once. The sequenced sample was CD4+ T cells from PBMCs, cultured in vitro. Every receptor here comes from a human donor in good health.

The chain uses TRBV4-2 and TRBJ2-2; TRBD1 agrees at 11 bases. Germline V gene sequence: CDR1 LGHNA, CDR2 YNFKEQ. This CDR3 spans 15 amino acids. The J segment lost 3 bases and the V segment lost 3 bases, leaving 0 bases of the junction unmatched. The CDR3 here is CASSQGQGDTGELFF. The CDR3 nucleotides read TGTGCCAGCAGCCAGGGACAGGGGGACACCGGGGAGCTGTTTTTT.

The chain has TRBV23-1 and TRBJ1-5, with 7 bases fitting TRBD1. TRBV23-1 is sorted into the ORF group, with uncertain function. The CDR3 is 16 amino acids. The V segment lost 3 bases and the J segment 2 bases; nucleotides outside the gene matches: 7. Here the CDR3 reads CASSQERGGCNQPQHF. CDR3 coding DNA: TGCGCCAGCAGTCAGGAGAGAGGGGGCTGCAATCAGCCCCAGCATTTT.

This chain links TRBV7-8 with TRBJ1-1, with D perhaps matching TRBD1 (5 bases). Germline CDR1 is SGHVS and CDR2 is FQNEAQ. V dropped 0 bases and J dropped 1 base, with 9 bases sitting between them. The CDR3 is made up of 15 amino acids. CDR3: CASSLAGGGNTEAFF. DNA of the CDR3: TGTGCCAGCAGCTTAGCGGGTGGGGGGAACACTGAAGCTTTCTTT.

V and J are TRBV28 and TRBJ1-5; 12 bases map to TRBD1. CDR1 and CDR2 from the germline V gene are MDHEN and SYDVKM. The CDR3 extends over 17 amino acids. Unmatched junction bases numbered 7, after V lost 5 bases and J lost 2 bases. The CDR3 spells CASSRAGTGGGNQPQHF. CDR3 nucleotide sequence: TGTGCCAGCAGTCGCGCGGGGACAGGGGGCGGCAATCAGCCCCAGCATTTT.

This clone was counted once. The rearrangement uses TRBV29-1 and TRBJ1-1; D is unresolved. The CDR3 extends over 13 amino acids. Germline CDR1 and CDR2: SQVTM and ANQGSEA. V was pared by 4 bases and J by 4 bases, with 13 bases between. CDR3 sequence: CSVVPRHSTEAFF. DNA for the CDR3: TGCAGCGTTGTTCCCAGGCACAGCACTGAAGCTTTCTTT.

The chain recombines TRBV25-1 with TRBJ1-6; 7 bases are shared with TRBD1. Per germline, CDR1 MGHDK and CDR2 SYGVNS. The CDR3 has 15 residues. Trimming removed 1 base from V and 13 bases from J; junction bases left unmatched: 10. The CDR3 is CASSEFGKGGNPLHF. In DNA, the CDR3 is TGTGCCAGCAGTGAATTTGGGAAAGGGGGCAATCCCCTCCACTTT.

This clone was seen only a few times. The V gene is TRBV19, the J gene TRBJ2-7, with TRBD1 matching 11 bases. Germline V CDR1 and CDR2: LNHDA, SQIVND (reference sequence). The length of the CDR3 is 16 residues. V lost 5 bases to trimming and J lost 3 bases; unmatched junction nucleotides: 9. CDR3 loop: CASSLKTGQGGYEQYF. The CDR3 DNA follows: TGTGCCAGTAGTCTCAAAACGGGACAGGGGGGCTACGAGCAGTACTTC.

The rearrangement uses TRBV7-9 and TRBJ2-1, with D possibly matching TRBD2 (5 bases). The CDR3 loop spans 13 amino acids. Trimming took off 1 base at V and 9 bases at J, with 10 bases between the two ends. Germline values: CDR1 SEHNR, CDR2 FQNEAQ (reference sequence). The CDR3 loop reads CASSLGRLGEQFF. In nucleotides, the CDR3 is TGTGCCAGCAGCTTAGGGAGGTTGGGTGAGCAGTTCTTC. Supplemented by reference TRBV7-9 and TRBJ2-1, the full variable domain reads DTGVSQNPRHKITKRGQNVTFRCDPISEHNRLYWYRQTLGQGPEFLTYFQNEAQLEKSRLLSDRFSAERPKGSFSTLEIQRTEQGDSAMYLCASSLGRLGEQFFGPGTRLTVL.

This chain links TRBV19 with TRBJ1-1; D is undetermined. Looked up from germline, CDR1 is LNHDA and CDR2 is SQIVND (reference sequence). The ends were cut back, 5 bases at V and 1 base at J, with 8 bases in the middle. The CDR3 totals 13 residues. The CDR3 here is CASSPYPNTEAFF. For the CDR3, the DNA is TGTGCCAGTAGTCCATACCCGAACACTGAAGCTTTCTTT.